This TCR beta chain was documented in a study of OX40 agonist ivuxolimab in advanced cancers. This clone was observed a handful of times. Generated by immunoSEQ multiplex PCR, the TCRdb table keeps only in-frame clones and is missing some. This table has roughly 13,000 clones, 76% appearing once. Per the germline V gene, CDR1 is MNHEY and CDR2 is SMNVEV (reference sequence). V was pared by 2 bases and J by 8 bases, with 6 bases between. The CDR3 contains 12 residues. The J gene is TRBJ2-2, the V gene TRBV27, with D unresolved. The source is an adult with an advanced solid tumor such as melanoma, head and neck, liver or kidney cancer. The material sequenced was CD4+ or CD8+ T cells sorted from blood, taken in a trial of the OX40 agonist ivuxolimab. This CDR3 is CASSLAAGELFF. CDR3 DNA sequence: TGTGCCAGCAGTTTAGCAGCGGGGGAGCTGTTTTTT.